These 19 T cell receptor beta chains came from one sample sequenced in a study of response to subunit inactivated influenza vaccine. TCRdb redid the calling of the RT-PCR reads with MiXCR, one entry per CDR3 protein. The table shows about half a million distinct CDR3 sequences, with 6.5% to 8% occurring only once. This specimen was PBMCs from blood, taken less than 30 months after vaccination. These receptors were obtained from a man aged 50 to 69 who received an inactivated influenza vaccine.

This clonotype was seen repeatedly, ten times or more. CDR3 region: CASSRLGSYNEQFF. The CDR3 DNA reads as TGTGCCAGCAGTCGGTTGGGCTCCTACAATGAGCAGTTCTTC. This chain connects TRBV6-2 or TRBV6-3 to TRBJ2-1, with D unresolved. The CDR3 totals 14 residues. Germline CDR1 and CDR2: MNHEY and SVGEGT. Trimming took off 5 bases at V and 0 bases at J, with 8 bases between the two ends.

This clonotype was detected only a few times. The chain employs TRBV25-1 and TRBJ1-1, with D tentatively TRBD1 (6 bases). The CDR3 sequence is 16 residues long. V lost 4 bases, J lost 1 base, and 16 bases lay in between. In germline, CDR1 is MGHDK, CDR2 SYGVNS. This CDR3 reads CASSAPGGRKNTEAFF. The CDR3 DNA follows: TGTGCCAGCAGTGCACCCGGGGGGCGGAAGAACACTGAAGCTTTCTTT.

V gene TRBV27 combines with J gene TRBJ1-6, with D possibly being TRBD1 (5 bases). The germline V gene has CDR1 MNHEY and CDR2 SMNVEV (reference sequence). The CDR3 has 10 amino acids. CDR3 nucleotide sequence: TGTGCAGGGGCGAATTCACCCCTCCACTTT. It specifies CAGANSPLHF.

CDR3 sequence (DNA): TGCGCCAGCAGCTCCGGACAGGGCCAACAAGAGACCCAGTACTTC. Translation gives CASSSGQGQQETQYF. The chain combines TRBV5-1 with TRBJ2-5; 8 nucleotides match TRBD1. This CDR3 spans 15 amino acids. V shed 3 bases, J shed 2 bases, and the junction held 6 bases outside the gene matches. In germline, CDR1 is SGHRS, CDR2 YFSETQ.

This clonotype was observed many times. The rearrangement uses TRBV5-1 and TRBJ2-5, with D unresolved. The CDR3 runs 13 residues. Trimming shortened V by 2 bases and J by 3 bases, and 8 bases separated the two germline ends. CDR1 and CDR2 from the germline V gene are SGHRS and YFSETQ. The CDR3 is CASSFRREETQYF. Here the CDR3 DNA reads TGCGCCAGCAGCTTTAGACGGGAAGAGACCCAGTACTTC.

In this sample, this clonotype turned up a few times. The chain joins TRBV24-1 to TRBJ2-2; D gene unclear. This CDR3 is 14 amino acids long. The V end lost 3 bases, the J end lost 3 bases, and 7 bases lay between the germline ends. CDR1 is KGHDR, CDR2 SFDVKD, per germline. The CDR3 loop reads CATSDGGHTGELFF. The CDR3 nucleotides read TGTGCCACCAGTGATGGCGGTCACACCGGGGAGCTGTTTTTT.

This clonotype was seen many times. CDR3 sequence: CASSTLRGIEQYF. The CDR3, as DNA: TGTGCCAGCAGTACCCTAAGGGGGATCGAGCAGTACTTC. This chain links TRBV28 with TRBJ2-7, with D perhaps TRBD1 (6 bases). CDR3 length equals 13 residues. The V gene's germline CDR1 is MDHEN and CDR2 SYDVKM. V was clipped by 5 bases and J by 6 bases, with 14 bases between them.

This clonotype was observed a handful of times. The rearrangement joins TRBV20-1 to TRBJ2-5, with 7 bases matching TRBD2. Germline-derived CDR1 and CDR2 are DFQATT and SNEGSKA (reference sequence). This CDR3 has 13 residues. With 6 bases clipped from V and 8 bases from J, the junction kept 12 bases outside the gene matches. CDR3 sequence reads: CSAQTSPQGTQYF. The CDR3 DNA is TGCAGTGCGCAGACTAGCCCCCAAGGAACCCAGTACTTC.

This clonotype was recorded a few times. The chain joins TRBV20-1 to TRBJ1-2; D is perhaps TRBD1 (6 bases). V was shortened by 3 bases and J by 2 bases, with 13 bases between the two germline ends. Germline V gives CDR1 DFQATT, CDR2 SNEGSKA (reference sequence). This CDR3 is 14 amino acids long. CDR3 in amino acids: CSASLAGVNYGYTF. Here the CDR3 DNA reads TGCAGTGCTAGTTTGGCAGGGGTCAACTATGGCTACACCTTC.

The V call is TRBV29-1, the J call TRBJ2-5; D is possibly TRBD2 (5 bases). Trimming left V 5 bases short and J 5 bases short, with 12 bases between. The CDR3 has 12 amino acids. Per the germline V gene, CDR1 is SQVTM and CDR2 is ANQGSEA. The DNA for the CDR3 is TGCAGCGTTAGGCGGCCGGGGGAGACCCAGTACTTC. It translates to CSVRRPGETQYF.

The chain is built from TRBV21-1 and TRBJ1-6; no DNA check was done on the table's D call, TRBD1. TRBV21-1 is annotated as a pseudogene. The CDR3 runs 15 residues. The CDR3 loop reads CASPWPTGDHSPLHF. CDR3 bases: TGTGCCAGCCCCTGGCCCACAGGGGATCATTCACCCCTCCACTTT.

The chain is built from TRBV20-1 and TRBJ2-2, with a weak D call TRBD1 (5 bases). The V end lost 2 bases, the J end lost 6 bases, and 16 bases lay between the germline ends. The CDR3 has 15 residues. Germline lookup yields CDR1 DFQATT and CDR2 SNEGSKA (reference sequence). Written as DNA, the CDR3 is TGCAGTGCTAGAAGGGGCAGGCTCCATGCCGGGGAGCTGTTTTTT. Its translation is CSARRGRLHAGELFF.

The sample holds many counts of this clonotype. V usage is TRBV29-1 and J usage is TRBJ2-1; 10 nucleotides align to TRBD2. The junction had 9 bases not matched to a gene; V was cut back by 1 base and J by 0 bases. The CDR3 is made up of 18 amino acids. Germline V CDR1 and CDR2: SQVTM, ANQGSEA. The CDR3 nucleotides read TGCAGCGTTGAAGGGACTAGCGGTCAACAGAGCTCCTACAATGAGCAGTTCTTC. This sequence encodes CSVEGTSGQQSSYNEQFF.

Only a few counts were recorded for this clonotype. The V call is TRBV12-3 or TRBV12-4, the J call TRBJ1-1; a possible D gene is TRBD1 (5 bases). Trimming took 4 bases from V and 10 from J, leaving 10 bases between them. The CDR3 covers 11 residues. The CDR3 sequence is CASSSPGRAFF. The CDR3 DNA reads TGTGCCAGCAGTTCCCCAGGGAGAGCTTTCTTT.

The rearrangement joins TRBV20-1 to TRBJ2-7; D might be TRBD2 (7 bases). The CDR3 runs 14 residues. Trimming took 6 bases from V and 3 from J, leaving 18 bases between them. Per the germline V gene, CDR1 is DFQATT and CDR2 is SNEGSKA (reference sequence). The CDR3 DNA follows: TGCAGTGCAAGGGGGAGGGGGGGCTTCTACGAGCAGTACTTC. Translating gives CSARGRGGFYEQYF.

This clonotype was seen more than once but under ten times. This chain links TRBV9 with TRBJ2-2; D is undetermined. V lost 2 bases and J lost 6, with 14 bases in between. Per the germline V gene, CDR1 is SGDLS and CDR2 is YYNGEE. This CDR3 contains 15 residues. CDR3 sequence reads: CASSVGPPLAGELFF. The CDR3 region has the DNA TGTGCCAGCAGCGTCGGCCCGCCTCTCGCCGGGGAGCTGTTTTTT.

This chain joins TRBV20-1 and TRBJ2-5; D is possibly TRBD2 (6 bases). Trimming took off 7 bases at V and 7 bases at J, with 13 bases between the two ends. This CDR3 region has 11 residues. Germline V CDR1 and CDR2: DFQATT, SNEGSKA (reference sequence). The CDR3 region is CSGGTFGTQYF. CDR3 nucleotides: TGCAGTGGCGGGACTTTCGGGACCCAGTACTTC.

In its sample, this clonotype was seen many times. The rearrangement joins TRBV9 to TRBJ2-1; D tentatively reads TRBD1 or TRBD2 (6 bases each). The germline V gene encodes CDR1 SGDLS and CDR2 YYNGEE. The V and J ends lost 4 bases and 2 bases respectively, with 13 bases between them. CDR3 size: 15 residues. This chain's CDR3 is CASSLGGSPYNEQFF. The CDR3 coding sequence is TGTGCCAGCAGCCTAGGGGGGTCCCCCTACAATGAGCAGTTCTTC.

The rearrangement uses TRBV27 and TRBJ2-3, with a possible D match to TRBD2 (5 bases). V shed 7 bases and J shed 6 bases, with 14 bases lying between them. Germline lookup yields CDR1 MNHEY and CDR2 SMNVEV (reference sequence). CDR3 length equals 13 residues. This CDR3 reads CASNLHGEDTQYF. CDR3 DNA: TGTGCCAGCAACTTGCACGGGGAGGATACGCAGTATTTT.